This TCR beta chain was recorded in a study of shared clonotypes between healthy human individuals. This table comes from immunoSEQ multiplex PCR, and its TCRdb copy is limited to in-frame clones, with some not included. The sample records some 360,000 clones, roughly 70% being singletons. The donor cohort consisted entirely of Caucasian adults residing in Nashville, Tennessee. Study-wide findings and caveats: A few donors held about 4.6% of naive CD4 clonotypes in common.

For this clone: Its antigen is currently unknown.

Material: memory CD4+ T cells sorted from blood. Described subset: CD45RA-negative fraction. This TCR derives from a man aged 25-45 years in good health.

The CDR3 loop is CASSLEVGAEVDTQYF. CDR3 nucleotides: TGTGCCAGCAGCTTGGAGGTCGGGGCGGAGGTAGATACGCAGTATTTT. The V gene is TRBV5-6, the J gene TRBJ2-3, with D possibly being TRBD1 or TRBD2 (5 bases each). CDR3 length: 16 amino acids. Germline V lookup: CDR1 SGHDT, CDR2 YYEEEE. The V and J ends lost 0 bases and 5 bases respectively, with 16 bases between them.